This paragraph reports one T cell receptor (beta chain). Recovered status in Cohort 3 required two negative PCRs, clearance, or symptom resolution. The protocol was immunoSEQ multiplex PCR, while the TCRdb copy is restricted to in-frame clones and leaves out a portion. The sample records a few hundred thousand clones, roughly 89% being singletons. This entry comes from a study of blood T cell repertoires in COVID-19. The germline V gene encodes CDR1 SGHAT and CDR2 FQNNGV. The CDR3 is 14 residues long. V lost 5 bases, J lost 8 bases, and 18 bases lay in between. The receptor was derived from a woman aged 18-29 years who had recovered from COVID-19. J is TRBJ1-2 and V is TRBV11-2, with D possibly TRBD1 on 6 matching bases. Input material: PBMCs or T cells enriched from blood (not recorded which). The CDR3 here is CASSPQTGPLGYTF. Here the CDR3 DNA reads TGTGCCAGCAGCCCCCAGACAGGCCCCCTCGGCTACACCTTC.